This TCR beta chain was documented in a study of CD8 T cells in Susac syndrome. From blood CD8+ and CD4+ T cells, TCR beta sequences were generated. The multiple sclerosis control group consisted of treatment-naive patients whose relapsing-remitting disease, which was either stable or active, fulfilled revised McDonald criteria. It was negative isolation that provided the CD8+ and CD4+ T cells, whereas TEMRA cells were enriched by FACS. Reverse transcription of about 0.5 to 1 ug RNA was performed with random hexamers. Amplification of TCR beta CDR3 used immunoSEQ multiplex PCR across 54 Vbeta and 13 Jbeta. TCRdb reprocessed the immunoSEQ multiplex PCR reads via MiXCR and lists one record per CDR3 protein. The sample lists roughly 150,000 distinct CDR3 sequences, around 94% seen once, with roughly 0.099% in the top ten. Germline CDR1 and CDR2: GTSNPN and SVGIG (reference sequence). The V end lost 1 base, the J end lost 0 bases, and 13 bases lay between the germline ends. The CDR3 covers 16 residues.

The chain joins TRBV30 to TRBJ1-5; D gene ambiguous. This sequence was found in a human donor with multiple sclerosis. Sequencing was carried out using CD4+ T cells from PBMCs. The CDR3 sequence: CAWSEAALYSNQPQHF. The DNA of the CDR3 is TGTGCCTGGAGTGAGGCGGCCCTTTATAGCAATCAGCCCCAGCATTTT.